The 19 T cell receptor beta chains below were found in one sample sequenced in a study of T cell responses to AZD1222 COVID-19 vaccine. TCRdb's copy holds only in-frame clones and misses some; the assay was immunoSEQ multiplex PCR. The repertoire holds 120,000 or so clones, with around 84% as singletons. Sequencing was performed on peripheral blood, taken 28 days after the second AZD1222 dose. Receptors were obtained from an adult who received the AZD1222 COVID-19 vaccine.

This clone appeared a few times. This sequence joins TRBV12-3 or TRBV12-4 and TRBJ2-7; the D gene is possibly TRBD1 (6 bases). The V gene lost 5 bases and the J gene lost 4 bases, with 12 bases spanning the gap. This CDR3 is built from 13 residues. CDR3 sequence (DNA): TGTGCCAGCAGTAAACGGGACACTTACGAGCAGTACTTC. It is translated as CASSKRDTYEQYF.

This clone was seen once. CDR3 protein: CASSLEGHGYTF. DNA for the CDR3: TGCGCCAGCAGCTTAGAGGGCCATGGCTACACCTTC. V is TRBV5-1 and J is TRBJ1-2; the D is unclear. Looked up from germline, CDR1 is SGHRS and CDR2 is YFSETQ. The CDR3 spans 12 residues. V lost 2 bases, J lost 6 bases, and 8 bases lay in between.

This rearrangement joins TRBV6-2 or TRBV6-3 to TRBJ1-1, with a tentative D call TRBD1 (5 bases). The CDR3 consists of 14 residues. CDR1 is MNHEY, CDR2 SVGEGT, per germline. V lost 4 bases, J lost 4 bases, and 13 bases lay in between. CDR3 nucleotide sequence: TGTGCCAGCAGTTTTCGGGACCGACTCACTGAAGCTTTCTTT. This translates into CASSFRDRLTEAFF.

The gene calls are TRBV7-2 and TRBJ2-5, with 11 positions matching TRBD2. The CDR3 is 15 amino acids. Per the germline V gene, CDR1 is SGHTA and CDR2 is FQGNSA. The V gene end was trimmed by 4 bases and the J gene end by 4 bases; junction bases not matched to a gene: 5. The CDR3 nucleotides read TGTGCCAGCAGCTCCGGTAGCGGGGGGGCAGAGACCCAGTACTTC. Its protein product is CASSSGSGGAETQYF.

Here the CDR3 DNA reads TGTGCCAGAAGCCCACGGGTGGGCAGGGGGATTCAGCCCCAGCATTTT. Protein: CARSPRVGRGIQPQHF. V gene TRBV5-3 combines with J gene TRBJ1-5, with TRBD1 identical over 7 bases. TRBV5-3 is reported as an ORF; its role is uncertain. The CDR3 is 16 residues long. J gave up 6 bases and V 4 bases, and 13 bases lay outside the gene matches.

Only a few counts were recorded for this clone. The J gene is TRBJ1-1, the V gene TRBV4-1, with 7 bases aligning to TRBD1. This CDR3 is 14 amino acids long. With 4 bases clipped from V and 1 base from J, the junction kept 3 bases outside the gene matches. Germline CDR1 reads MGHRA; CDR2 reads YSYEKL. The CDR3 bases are TGCGCCAGCAGCCCGGGACAGCAGAACACTGAAGCTTTCTTT. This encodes CASSPGQQNTEAFF.

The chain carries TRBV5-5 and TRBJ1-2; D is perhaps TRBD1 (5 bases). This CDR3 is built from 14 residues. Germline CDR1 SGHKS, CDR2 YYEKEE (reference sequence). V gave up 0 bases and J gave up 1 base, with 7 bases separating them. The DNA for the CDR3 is TGTGCCAGCAGCTTGGAGGGACTTAACTATGGCTACACCTTC. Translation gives CASSLEGLNYGYTF.

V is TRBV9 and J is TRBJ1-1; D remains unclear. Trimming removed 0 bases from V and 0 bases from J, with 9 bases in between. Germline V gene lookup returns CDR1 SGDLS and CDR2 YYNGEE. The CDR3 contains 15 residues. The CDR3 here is CASSVVGGMNTEAFF. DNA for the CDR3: TGTGCCAGCAGCGTAGTAGGAGGGATGAACACTGAAGCTTTCTTT.

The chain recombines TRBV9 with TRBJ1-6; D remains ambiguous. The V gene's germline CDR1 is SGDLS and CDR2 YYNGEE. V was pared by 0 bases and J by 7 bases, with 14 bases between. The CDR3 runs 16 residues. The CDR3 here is CASSVASMAGNSPLHF. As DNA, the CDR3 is TGTGCCAGCAGCGTAGCCAGTATGGCAGGAAATTCACCCCTCCACTTT.

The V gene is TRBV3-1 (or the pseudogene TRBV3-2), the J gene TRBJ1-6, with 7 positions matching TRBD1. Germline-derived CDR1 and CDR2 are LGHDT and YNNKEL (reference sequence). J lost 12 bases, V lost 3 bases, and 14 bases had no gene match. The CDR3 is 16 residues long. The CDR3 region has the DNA TGTGCCAGCAGCCAGGGGACAGATAATTCATTGCGACCCCTCCACTTT. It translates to CASSQGTDNSLRPLHF.

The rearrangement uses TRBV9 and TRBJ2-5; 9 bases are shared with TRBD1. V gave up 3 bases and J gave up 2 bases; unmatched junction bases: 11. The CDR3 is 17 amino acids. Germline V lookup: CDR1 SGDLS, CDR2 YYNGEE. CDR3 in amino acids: CASSAGTGRGIQETQYF. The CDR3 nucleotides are TGTGCCAGCAGCGCTGGGACAGGGCGTGGGATTCAAGAGACCCAGTACTTC.

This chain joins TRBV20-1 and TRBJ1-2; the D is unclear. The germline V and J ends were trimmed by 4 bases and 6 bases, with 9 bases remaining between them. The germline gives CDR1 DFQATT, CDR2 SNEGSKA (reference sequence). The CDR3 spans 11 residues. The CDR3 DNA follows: TGCAGTGCTAATGAGGGAAATGGCTACACCTTC. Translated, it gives CSANEGNGYTF.

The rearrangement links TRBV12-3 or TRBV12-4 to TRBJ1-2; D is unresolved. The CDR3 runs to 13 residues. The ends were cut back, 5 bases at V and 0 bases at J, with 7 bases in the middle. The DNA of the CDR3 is TGTGCCAGCAGTCCCTATGCTAACTATGGCTACACCTTC. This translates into CASSPYANYGYTF.

Written as DNA, the CDR3 is TGTGCCAAAACCGTACAGGGAAGGGGTGAAGCTTTCTTT. It specifies CAKTVQGRGEAFF. The rearrangement joins TRBV2 to TRBJ1-1, with a possible D match to TRBD1 (6 bases). The V end lost 10 bases, the J end lost 7 bases, and 19 bases lay between the germline ends. CDR1 and CDR2 from the germline V gene are SNHLY and FYNNEI. CDR3 length: 13 amino acids.

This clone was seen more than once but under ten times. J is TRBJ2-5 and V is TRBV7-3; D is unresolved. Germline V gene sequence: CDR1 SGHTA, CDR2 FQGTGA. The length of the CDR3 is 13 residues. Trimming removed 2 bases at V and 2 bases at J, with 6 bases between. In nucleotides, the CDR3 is TGTGCCAGCAGCTTAGGACGGCAAGAGACCCAGTACTTC. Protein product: CASSLGRQETQYF.

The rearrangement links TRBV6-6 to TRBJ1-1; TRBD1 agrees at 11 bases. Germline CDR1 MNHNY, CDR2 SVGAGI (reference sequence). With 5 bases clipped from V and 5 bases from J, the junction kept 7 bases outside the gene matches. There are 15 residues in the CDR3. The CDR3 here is CASSIPGQGGTEAFF. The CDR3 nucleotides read TGTGCCAGCAGTATCCCGGGACAGGGGGGGACTGAAGCTTTCTTT.

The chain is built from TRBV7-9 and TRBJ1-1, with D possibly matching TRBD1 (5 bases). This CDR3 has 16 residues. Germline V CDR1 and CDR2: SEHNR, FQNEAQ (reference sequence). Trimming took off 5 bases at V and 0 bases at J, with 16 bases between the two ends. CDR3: CASSPRTKRVNTEAFF. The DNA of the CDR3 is TGTGCCAGCAGCCCCCGGACAAAGAGAGTGAACACTGAAGCTTTCTTT.

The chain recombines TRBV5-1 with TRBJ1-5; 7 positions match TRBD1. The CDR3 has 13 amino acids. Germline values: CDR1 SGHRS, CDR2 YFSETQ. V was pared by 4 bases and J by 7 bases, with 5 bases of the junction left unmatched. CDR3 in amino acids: CASSPQGEQPQHF. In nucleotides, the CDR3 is TGCGCCAGCAGCCCCCAGGGGGAACAGCCCCAGCATTTT.

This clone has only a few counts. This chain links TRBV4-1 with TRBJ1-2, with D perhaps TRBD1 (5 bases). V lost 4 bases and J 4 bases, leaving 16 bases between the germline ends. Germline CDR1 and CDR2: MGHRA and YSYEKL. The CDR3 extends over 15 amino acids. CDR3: CASSRTPGPTYGYTF. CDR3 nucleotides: TGCGCCAGCAGCCGGACCCCAGGGCCCACCTATGGCTACACCTTC.